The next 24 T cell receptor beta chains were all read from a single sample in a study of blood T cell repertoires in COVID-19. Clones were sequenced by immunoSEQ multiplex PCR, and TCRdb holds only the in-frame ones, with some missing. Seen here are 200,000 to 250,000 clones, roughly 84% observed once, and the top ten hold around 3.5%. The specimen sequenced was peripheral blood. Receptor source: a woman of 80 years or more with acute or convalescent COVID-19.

The CDR3 spells CASSFRDRGANSPLHF. CDR3 nucleotide sequence: TGTGCCAGCAGCTTCCGAGATCGGGGGGCTAATTCACCCCTCCACTTT. This chain connects TRBV3-1 (or the pseudogene TRBV3-2) to TRBJ1-6; TRBD1 might be the D (6 bases). Trimming removed 5 bases from V and 6 bases from J, with 17 bases in between. The CDR3 is 16 residues long. Germline V gene lookup returns CDR1 LGHDT and CDR2 YNNKEL (reference sequence).

CDR3 sequence: CATLTPRREVETQYF. The CDR3 DNA is TGTGCCACCCTAACCCCCCGCAGGGAGGTAGAGACCCAGTACTTC. V usage is TRBV6-5 and J usage is TRBJ2-5; tentative D call: TRBD2 (6 bases). Germline V lookup: CDR1 MNHEY, CDR2 SVGAGI. This CDR3 contains 15 residues. Trimming took off 10 bases at V and 4 bases at J, with 22 bases between the two ends.

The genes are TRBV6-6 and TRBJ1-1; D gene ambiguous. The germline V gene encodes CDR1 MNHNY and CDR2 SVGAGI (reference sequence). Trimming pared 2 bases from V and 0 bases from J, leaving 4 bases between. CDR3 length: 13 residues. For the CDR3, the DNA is TGTGCCAGCAGTTACGAGGTGAACACTGAAGCTTTCTTT. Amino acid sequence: CASSYEVNTEAFF.

CDR3 residues: CASSPAAGGDYGYTF. The CDR3 DNA reads as TGTGCCAGCAGCCCCGCGGCAGGGGGAGATTATGGCTACACCTTC. The rearrangement uses TRBV11-3 and TRBJ1-2, with 7 bases fitting TRBD1. Per germline, CDR1 SGHNT and CDR2 YENEEA. V shed 5 bases, J shed 5 bases, and the junction held 11 bases outside the gene matches. The CDR3 runs to 15 residues.

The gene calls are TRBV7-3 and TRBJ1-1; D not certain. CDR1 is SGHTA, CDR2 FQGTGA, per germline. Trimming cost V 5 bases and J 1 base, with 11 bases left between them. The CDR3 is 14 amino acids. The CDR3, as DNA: TGTGCCAGCAGCCCCAATCCGGGGAACACTGAAGCTTTCTTT. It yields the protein CASSPNPGNTEAFF. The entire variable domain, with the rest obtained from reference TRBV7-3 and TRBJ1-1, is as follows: GAGVSQTPSNKVTEKGKYVELRCDPISGHTALYWYRQSLGQGPEFLIYFQGTGAADDSGLPNDRFFAVRPEGSVSTLKIQRTERGDSAVYLCASSPNPGNTEAFFGQGTRLTVV.

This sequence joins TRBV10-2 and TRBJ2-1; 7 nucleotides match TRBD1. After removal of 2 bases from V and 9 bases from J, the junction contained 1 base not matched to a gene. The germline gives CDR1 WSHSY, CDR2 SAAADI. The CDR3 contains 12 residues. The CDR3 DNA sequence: TGCGCCAGCAGTGAGAGGACAGGTGAGCAGTTCTTC. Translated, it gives CASSERTGEQFF.

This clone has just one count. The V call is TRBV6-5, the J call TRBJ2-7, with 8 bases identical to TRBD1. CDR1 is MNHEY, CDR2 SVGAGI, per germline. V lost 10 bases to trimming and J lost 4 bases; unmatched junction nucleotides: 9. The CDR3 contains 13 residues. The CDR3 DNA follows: TGTGCCACCGGGGGCAGGGGGCGGTACGAGCAGTACTTC. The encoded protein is CATGGRGRYEQYF.

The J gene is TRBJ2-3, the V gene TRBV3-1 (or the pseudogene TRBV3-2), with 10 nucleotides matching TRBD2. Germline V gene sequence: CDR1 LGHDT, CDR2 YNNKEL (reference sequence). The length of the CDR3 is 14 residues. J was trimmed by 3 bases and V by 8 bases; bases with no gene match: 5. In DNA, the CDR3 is TGTGCCAGCGCTCAGGGACTAGCGACAGATACGCAGTATTTT. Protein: CASAQGLATDTQYF.

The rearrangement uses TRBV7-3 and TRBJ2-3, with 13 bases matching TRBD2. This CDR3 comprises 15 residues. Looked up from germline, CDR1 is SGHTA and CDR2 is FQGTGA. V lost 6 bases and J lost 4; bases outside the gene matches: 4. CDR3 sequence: CASRLAGGPSDTQYF. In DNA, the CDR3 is TGTGCCAGCAGACTAGCGGGGGGGCCATCAGATACGCAGTATTTT.

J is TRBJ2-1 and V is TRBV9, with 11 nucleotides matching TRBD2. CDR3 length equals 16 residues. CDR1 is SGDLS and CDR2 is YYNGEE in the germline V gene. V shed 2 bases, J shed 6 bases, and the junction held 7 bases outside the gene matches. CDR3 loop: CASSVSGGAMGNEQFF. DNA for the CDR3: TGTGCCAGCAGCGTTAGCGGGGGGGCGATGGGCAATGAGCAGTTCTTC.

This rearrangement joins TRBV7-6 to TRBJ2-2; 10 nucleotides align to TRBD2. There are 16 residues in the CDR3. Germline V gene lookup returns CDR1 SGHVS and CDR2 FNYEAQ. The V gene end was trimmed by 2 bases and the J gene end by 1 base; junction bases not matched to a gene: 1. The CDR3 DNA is TGTGCCAGCAGCTTACTAGCGGGGGAGAACACCGGGGAGCTGTTTTTT. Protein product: CASSLLAGENTGELFF.

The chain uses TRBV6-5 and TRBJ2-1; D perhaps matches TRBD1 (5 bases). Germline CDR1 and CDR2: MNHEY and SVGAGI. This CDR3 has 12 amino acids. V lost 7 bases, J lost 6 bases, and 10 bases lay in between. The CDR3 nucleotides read TGTGCCAGCACCAGACAGTTCAATGAGCAGTTCTTC. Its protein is CASTRQFNEQFF.

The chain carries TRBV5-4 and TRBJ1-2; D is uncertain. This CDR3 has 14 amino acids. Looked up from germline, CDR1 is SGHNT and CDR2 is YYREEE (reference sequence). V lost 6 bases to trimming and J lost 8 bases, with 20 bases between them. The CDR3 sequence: CASTQASIGYGYTF. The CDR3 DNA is TGTGCCAGCACCCAAGCATCTATCGGGTACGGCTACACCTTC. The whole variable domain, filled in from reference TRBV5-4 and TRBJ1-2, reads ETGVTQSPTHLIKTRGQQVTLRCSSQSGHNTVSWYQQALGQGPQFIFQYYREEENGRGNFPPRFSGLQFPNYSSELNVNALELDDSALYLCASTQASIGYGYTFGSGTRLTVV.

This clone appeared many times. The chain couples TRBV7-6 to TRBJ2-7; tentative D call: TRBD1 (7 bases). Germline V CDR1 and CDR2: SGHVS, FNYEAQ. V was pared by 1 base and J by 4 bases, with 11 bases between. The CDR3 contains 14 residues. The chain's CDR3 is CASSLDRGLYEQYF. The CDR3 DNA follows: TGTGCCAGCAGCTTAGACAGGGGACTGTACGAGCAGTACTTC.

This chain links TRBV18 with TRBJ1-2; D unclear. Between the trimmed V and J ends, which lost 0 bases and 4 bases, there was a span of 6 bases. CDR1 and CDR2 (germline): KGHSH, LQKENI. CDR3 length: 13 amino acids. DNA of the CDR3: TGTGCCAGCTCACCACCCACAGCCTATGGCTACACCTTC. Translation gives CASSPPTAYGYTF.

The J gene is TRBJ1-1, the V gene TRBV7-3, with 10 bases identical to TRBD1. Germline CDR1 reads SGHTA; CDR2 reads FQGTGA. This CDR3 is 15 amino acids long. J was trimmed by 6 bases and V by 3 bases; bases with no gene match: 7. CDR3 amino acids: CASSLRMTGGPEAFF. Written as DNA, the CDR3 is TGTGCCAGCAGCTTGAGAATGACAGGGGGCCCTGAAGCTTTCTTT. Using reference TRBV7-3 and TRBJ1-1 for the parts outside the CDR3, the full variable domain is GAGVSQTPSNKVTEKGKYVELRCDPISGHTALYWYRQSLGQGPEFLIYFQGTGAADDSGLPNDRFFAVRPEGSVSTLKIQRTERGDSAVYLCASSLRMTGGPEAFFGQGTRLTVV.

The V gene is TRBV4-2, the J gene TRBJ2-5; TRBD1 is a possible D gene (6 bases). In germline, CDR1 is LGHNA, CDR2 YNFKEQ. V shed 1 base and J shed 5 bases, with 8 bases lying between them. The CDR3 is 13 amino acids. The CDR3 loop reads CASSQAGAETQYF. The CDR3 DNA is TGTGCCAGCAGCCAAGCAGGGGCGGAGACCCAGTACTTC.

CDR3 residues: CASSPRRDSPLHF. The DNA for the CDR3 is TGTGCCAGCAGCCCTCGACGGGATTCACCCCTCCACTTT. This chain uses TRBV11-3 with TRBJ1-6; D gene unclear. The CDR3 extends over 13 amino acids. CDR1 and CDR2 (germline): SGHNT, YENEEA. Trimming pared 5 bases from V and 8 bases from J, leaving 10 bases between.

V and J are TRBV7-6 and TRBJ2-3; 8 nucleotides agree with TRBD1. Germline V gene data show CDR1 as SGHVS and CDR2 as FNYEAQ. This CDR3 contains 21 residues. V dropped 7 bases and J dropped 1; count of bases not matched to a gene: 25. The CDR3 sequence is CASIFPRDRTRYGGGTDTQYF. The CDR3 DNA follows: TGTGCCAGCATCTTCCCCCGGGACAGGACCCGATACGGGGGAGGCACAGATACGCAGTATTTT.

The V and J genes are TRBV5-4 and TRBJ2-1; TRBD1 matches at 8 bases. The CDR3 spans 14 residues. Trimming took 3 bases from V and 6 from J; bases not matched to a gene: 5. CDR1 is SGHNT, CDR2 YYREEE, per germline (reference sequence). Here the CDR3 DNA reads TGTGCCAGCAGCTCAAGACAGGGGAGCAATGAGCAGTTCTTC. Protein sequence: CASSSRQGSNEQFF.

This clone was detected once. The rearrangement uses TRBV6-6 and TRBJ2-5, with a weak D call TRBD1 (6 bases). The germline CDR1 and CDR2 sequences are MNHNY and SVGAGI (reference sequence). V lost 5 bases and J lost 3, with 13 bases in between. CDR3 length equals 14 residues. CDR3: CASSPSRDKETQYF. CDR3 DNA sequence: TGTGCCAGCAGTCCATCCCGGGACAAAGAGACCCAGTACTTC.

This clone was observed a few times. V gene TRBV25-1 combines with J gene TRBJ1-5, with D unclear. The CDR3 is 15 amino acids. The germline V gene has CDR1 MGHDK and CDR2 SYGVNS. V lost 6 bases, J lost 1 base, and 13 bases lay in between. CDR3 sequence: CASSQSGVSNQPQHF. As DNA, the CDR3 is TGTGCCAGCAGCCAAAGTGGAGTGAGCAATCAGCCCCAGCATTTT. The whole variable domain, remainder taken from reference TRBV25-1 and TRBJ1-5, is EADIYQTPRYLVIGTGKKITLECSQTMGHDKMYWYQQDPGMELHLIHYSYGVNSTEKGDLSSESTVSRIRTEHFPLTLESARPSHTSQYLCASSQSGVSNQPQHFGDGTRLSIL.

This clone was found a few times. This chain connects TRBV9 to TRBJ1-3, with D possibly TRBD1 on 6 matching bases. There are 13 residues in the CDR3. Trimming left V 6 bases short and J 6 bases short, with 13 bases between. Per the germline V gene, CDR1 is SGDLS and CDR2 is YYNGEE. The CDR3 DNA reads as TGTGCCAGCACCCAAGGGGGGGAAAACACCATATATTTT. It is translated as CASTQGGENTIYF.

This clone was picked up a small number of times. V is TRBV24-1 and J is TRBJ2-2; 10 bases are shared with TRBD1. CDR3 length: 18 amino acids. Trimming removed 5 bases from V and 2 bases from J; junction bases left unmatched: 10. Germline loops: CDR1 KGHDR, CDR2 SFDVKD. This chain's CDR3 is CATSALAGTGDNTGELFF. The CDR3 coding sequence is TGTGCCACCAGTGCCCTGGCCGGGACAGGGGATAACACCGGGGAGCTGTTTTTT.